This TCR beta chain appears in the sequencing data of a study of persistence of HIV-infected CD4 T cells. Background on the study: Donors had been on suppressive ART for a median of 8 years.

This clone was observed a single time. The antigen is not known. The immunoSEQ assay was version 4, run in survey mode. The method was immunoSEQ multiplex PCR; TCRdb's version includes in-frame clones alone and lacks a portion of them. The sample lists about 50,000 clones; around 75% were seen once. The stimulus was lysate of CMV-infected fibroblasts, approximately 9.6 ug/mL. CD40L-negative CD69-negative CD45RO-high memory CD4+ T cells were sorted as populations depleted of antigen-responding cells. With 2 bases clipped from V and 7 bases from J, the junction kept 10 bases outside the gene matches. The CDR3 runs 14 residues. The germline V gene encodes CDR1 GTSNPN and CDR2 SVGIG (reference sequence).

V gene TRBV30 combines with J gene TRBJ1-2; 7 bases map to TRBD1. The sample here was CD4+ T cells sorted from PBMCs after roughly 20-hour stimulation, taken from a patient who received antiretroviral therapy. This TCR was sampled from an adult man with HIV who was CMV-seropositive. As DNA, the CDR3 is TGTGCCTGGAGTCCTGACAGGGTGTGGGGTGGCTACACCTTC. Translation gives CAWSPDRVWGGYTF. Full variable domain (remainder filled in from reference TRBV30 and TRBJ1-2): SQTIHQWPATLVQPVGSPLSLECTVEGTSNPNLYWYRQAAGRGLQLLFYSVGIGQISSEVPQNLSASRPQDRQFILSSKKLLLSDSGFYLCAWSPDRVWGGYTFGSGTRLTVV.